Below, 5 T cell receptor beta chains from the same sample are listed, as sequenced in a study of HIV-infected patients and healthy controls. Reverse transcription used around 480 ng RNA and constant-region primers for alpha and beta. Separate chain-specific third strand synthesis with multiplexing indices produced the alpha and beta libraries. Via MiXCR, TCRdb re-called the 5' RACE reads, giving one row per CDR3 protein. Of about 18,000 distinct CDR3 sequences detected, 12% appear once; the ten largest clones hold 11%. No cell fractionation was done, so the repertoire covers all unsorted peripheral blood T cells. Sequencing was done on a sample of blood. The origin of the receptors is an adult in good health.

The rearrangement joins TRBV12-3 or TRBV12-4 to TRBJ2-2; TRBD1 is a possible D gene (6 bases). The CDR3 runs to 15 residues. V lost 6 bases and J 4 bases, leaving 15 bases between the germline ends. The DNA of the CDR3 is TGTGCCAGCAGAAAAATAACAGGGTTCACCGGGGAGCTGTTTTTT. Translated, it gives CASRKITGFTGELFF.

This clonotype was counted many times. This chain uses TRBV19 with TRBJ1-2; 7 bases match TRBD1. J gave up 0 bases and V 3 bases, and 7 bases lay outside the gene matches. This CDR3 spans 16 amino acids. Germline V gene data show CDR1 as LNHDA and CDR2 as SQIVND (reference sequence). The CDR3 sequence: CASSIWGTASNYGYTF. The DNA for the CDR3 is TGTGCCAGTAGTATTTGGGGGACAGCTTCTAACTATGGCTACACCTTC. Based on the CDR3 plus reference TRBV19 and TRBJ1-2, the full variable domain is DGGITQSPKYLFRKEGQNVTLSCEQNLNHDAMYWYRQDPGQGLRLIYYSQIVNDFQKGDIAEGYSVSREKKESFPLTVTSAQKNPTAFYLCASSIWGTASNYGYTFGSGTRLTVV.

This clonotype has at least ten counts. This chain links TRBV30 with TRBJ1-5, with D maybe TRBD1 (5 bases). CDR1 and CDR2 (germline): GTSNPN, SVGIG (reference sequence). The length of the CDR3 is 17 residues. V lost 0 bases and J 7 bases, leaving 22 bases between the germline ends. The CDR3 here is CAWSVRYGTPGFQPQHF. CDR3 coding DNA: TGTGCCTGGAGTGTAAGGTATGGGACCCCCGGGTTCCAGCCCCAGCATTTT. Combining the CDR3 with reference TRBV30 and TRBJ1-5 gives the whole variable domain SQTIHQWPATLVQPVGSPLSLECTVEGTSNPNLYWYRQAAGRGLQLLFYSVGIGQISSEVPQNLSASRPQDRQFILSSKKLLLSDSGFYLCAWSVRYGTPGFQPQHFGDGTRLSIL.

This clonotype is medium-sized. The V call is TRBV28, the J call TRBJ2-5; 13 nucleotides line up with TRBD2. V lost 4 bases and J lost 2; bases outside the gene matches: 7. CDR1 is MDHEN, CDR2 SYDVKM, per germline. This CDR3 region has 17 residues. As DNA, the CDR3 is TGTGCCAGCAGTTCCACCGCGGGACTAGCGGGGCAAGAGACCCAGTACTTC. It codes for CASSSTAGLAGQETQYF.

At least ten counts were recorded for this clonotype. This chain links TRBV29-1 with TRBJ1-5; D is ambiguous. V lost 4 bases to trimming and J lost 2 bases, with 12 bases between them. Germline lookup yields CDR1 SQVTM and CDR2 ANQGSEA. The CDR3 loop spans 14 amino acids. The CDR3 loop reads CSVAISKGNQPQHF. As DNA, the CDR3 is TGCAGCGTTGCCATATCTAAGGGCAATCAGCCCCAGCATTTT.